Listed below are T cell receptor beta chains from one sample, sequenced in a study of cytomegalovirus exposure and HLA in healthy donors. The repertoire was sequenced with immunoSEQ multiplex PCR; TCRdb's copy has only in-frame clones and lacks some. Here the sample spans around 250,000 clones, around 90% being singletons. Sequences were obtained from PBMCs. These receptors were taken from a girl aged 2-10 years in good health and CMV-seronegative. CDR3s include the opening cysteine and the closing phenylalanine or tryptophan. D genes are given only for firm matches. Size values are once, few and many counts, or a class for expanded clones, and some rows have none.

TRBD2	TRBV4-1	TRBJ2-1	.	CASSLGTSGNLEQFF	TGCGCCAGCAGCCTTGGGACTAGCGGGAATCTTGAGCAGTTCTTC
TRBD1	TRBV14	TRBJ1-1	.	CASSLPGQANTEAFF	TGTGCCAGCAGCTTGCCCGGACAGGCGAACACTGAAGCTTTCTTT
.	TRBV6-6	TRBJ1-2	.	CASSYVPANYGYTF	TGTGCCAGCAGTTACGTTCCCGCTAACTATGGCTACACCTTC
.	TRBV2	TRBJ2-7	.	CATSGGTYEQYF	TGTGCCACCTCCGGCGGCACTTACGAGCAGTACTTC
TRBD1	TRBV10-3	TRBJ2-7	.	CAIRQTGPYEQYF	TGTGCCATCAGGCAGACAGGGCCCTACGAGCAGTACTTC
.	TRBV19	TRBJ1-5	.	CASTAEEGDQPQHF	TGTGCCAGTACCGCGGAGGAGGGAGATCAGCCCCAGCATTTT
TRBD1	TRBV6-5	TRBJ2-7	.	CASSTTGVSEQYF	TGTGCCAGCAGTACTACAGGGGTTAGCGAGCAGTACTTC
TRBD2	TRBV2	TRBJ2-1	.	CASSVLAGSPGNEQFF	TGTGCCAGCAGTGTCCTAGCGGGGTCCCCCGGGAATGAGCAGTTCTTC
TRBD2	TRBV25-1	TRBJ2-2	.	CASSEHLSSGNTGELFF	TGTGCCAGCAGCGAGCATCTGTCTAGCGGGAACACCGGGGAGCTGTTTTTT
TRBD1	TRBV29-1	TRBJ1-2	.	CSVEEGFRGRLFYGYTF	TGCAGCGTTGAAGAGGGGTTTAGGGGGCGCTTATTCTATGGCTACACCTTC
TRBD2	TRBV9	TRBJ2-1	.	CASSVGLAGGNEQFF	TGTGCCAGCAGCGTAGGGCTAGCGGGGGGGAATGAGCAGTTCTTC
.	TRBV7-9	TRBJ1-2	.	CASSKTRETYGYTF	TGTGCCAGCAGCAAAACCAGGGAAACCTATGGCTACACCTTC
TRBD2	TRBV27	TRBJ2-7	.	CASRIAGGSHEQYF	TGTGCCAGCAGGATAGCGGGGGGTTCCCACGAGCAGTACTTC
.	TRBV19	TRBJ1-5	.	CASTQAGPHSNQPQHF	TGTGCCAGTACCCAGGCAGGGCCCCATAGCAATCAGCCCCAGCATTTT
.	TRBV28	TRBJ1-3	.	CASSFERQPSSGNTIYF	TGTGCCAGCAGTTTTGAACGACAACCGAGCTCTGGAAACACCATATATTTT
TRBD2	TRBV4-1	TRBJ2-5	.	CASSQEGGETQYF	TGCGCCAGCAGCCAAGAGGGAGGGGAGACCCAGTACTTC
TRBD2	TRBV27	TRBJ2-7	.	CASSRTSGRGEQYF	TGTGCCAGCAGCCGTACTAGCGGGAGGGGGGAGCAGTACTTC
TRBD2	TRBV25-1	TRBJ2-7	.	CASRRVAGANYEQYF	TGTGCCAGCAGGAGGGTAGCGGGAGCAAACTACGAGCAGTACTTC
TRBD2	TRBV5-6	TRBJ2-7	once	CASSPDPSGSSYEQYF	TGTGCCAGCAGCCCAGACCCTAGCGGGAGCTCCTACGAGCAGTACTTC
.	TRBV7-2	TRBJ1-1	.	CASSLEGGLAMNTEAFF	TGTGCCAGCAGCTTAGAGGGGGGGTTGGCGATGAACACTGAAGCTTTCTTT
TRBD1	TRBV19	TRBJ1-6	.	CASSMGSPGQGLSAYNSPLHF	TGTGCCAGTAGTATGGGTAGCCCGGGACAGGGTTTAAGCGCCTATAATTCACCCCTCCACTTT
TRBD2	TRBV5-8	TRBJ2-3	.	CASSFGLAPIADTQYF	TGTGCCAGCAGCTTCGGACTAGCTCCAATCGCAGATACGCAGTATTTT
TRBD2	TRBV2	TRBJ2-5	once	CASSFLAGFRETQYF	TGTGCCAGCAGTTTCCTAGCGGGGTTTCGGGAGACCCAGTACTTC
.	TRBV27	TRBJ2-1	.	CASSLLTGDEQFF	TGTGCCAGCAGTTTATTAACGGGGGATGAGCAGTTCTTC
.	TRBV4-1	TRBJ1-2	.	CASSQETTINRSYTF	TGCGCCAGCAGCCAAGAAACGACTATTAATCGTAGCTACACCTTC
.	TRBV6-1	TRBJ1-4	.	CASSEHHRKQGEKLFF	TGTGCCAGCAGTGAACACCACAGGAAGCAGGGTGAAAAACTGTTTTTT
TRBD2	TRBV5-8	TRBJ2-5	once	CASSLASGGETQYF	TGTGCCAGCAGCTTGGCTAGCGGGGGAGAGACCCAGTACTTC
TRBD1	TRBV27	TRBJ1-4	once	CASGKTGDATNEKLFF	TGTGCCAGCGGAAAGACAGGGGACGCAACTAATGAAAAACTGTTTTTT
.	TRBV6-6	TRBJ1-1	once	CASSYAQRGTEAFF	TGTGCCAGCAGTTACGCACAGCGGGGCACTGAAGCTTTCTTT
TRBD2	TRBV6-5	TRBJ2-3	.	CASSLREWITDTQYF	TGTGCCAGCAGTCTGCGGGAGTGGATCACAGATACGCAGTATTTT
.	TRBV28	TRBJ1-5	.	CASRLGSNQPQHF	TGTGCCAGCAGGTTGGGGAGTAATCAGCCCCAGCATTTT
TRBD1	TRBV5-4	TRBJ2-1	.	CASSLGTGNYNEQFF	TGTGCCAGCAGCCTGGGGACAGGGAACTACAATGAGCAGTTCTTC
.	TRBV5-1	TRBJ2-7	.	CASSSAGNEQYF	TGCGCCAGCAGCTCGGCGGGTAACGAGCAGTACTTC
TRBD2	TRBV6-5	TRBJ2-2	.	CASSSISGGQTGELFF	TGTGCCAGCAGTTCTATTTCGGGGGGGCAAACCGGGGAGCTGTTTTTT
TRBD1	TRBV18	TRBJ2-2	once	CASSREQGQFGGELFF	TGTGCCAGCTCACGCGAACAGGGACAGTTCGGTGGGGAGCTGTTTTTT
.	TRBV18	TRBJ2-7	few	CASSTDSYEQYF	TGTGCCAGCTCGACAGACTCCTACGAGCAGTACTTC
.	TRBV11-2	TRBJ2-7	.	CASSLEGPYEQYF	TGTGCCAGCAGCTTAGAGGGCCCCTACGAGCAGTACTTC